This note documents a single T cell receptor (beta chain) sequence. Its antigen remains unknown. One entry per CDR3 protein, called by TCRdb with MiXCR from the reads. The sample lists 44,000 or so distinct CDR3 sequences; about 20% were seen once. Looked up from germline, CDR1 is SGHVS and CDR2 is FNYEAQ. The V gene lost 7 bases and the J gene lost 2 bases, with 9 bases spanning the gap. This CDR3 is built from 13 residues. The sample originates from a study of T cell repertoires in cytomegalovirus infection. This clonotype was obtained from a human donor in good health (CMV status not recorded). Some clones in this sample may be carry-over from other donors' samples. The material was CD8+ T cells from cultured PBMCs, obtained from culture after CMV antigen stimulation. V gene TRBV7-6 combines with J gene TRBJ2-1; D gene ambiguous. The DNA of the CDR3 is TGTGCCAGCAATGACGGCGCCTACAATGAGCAGTTCTTC. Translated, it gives CASNDGAYNEQFF.